Below, 3 T cell receptor beta chains from the same sample are listed, as sequenced in a study of T cell responses to AZD1222 COVID-19 vaccine. Produced via immunoSEQ multiplex PCR; TCRdb's table is partial and in-frame only. The table includes roughly 120,000 clones, 92% detected once. Material: peripheral blood, obtained 28 days after the second AZD1222 dose. All receptors derive from an adult who received the AZD1222 COVID-19 vaccine.

The chain carries TRBV7-2 and TRBJ2-1; D is perhaps TRBD2 (6 bases). V shed 4 bases and J shed 2 bases, with 15 bases lying between them. CDR3 size: 16 residues. The germline V gene has CDR1 SGHTA and CDR2 FQGNSA. CDR3 protein: CASSYPGGPTYNEQFF. As DNA, the CDR3 is TGTGCCAGCAGCTATCCCGGGGGACCTACCTACAATGAGCAGTTCTTC.

V is TRBV9 and J is TRBJ2-1; D unclear. Germline CDR1 and CDR2: SGDLS and YYNGEE. The V and J ends lost 2 bases and 5 bases respectively, with 20 bases between them. The CDR3 spans 17 residues. CDR3 sequence reads: CASSVHQARSINNEQFF. In DNA, the CDR3 is TGTGCCAGCAGCGTCCATCAGGCTAGGTCGATAAACAATGAGCAGTTCTTC.

This clone has just a few counts. The same CDR3 arises from other DNA sequences in this sample as well. The V gene is TRBV6-1, the J gene TRBJ2-3; 12 nucleotides match TRBD2. Germline CDR1 reads MNHNS; CDR2 reads SASEGT. V was clipped by 2 bases and J by 4 bases; unmatched bases: 1. The CDR3 length is 15 residues. In DNA form, the CDR3 reads TGTGCCAGCAGTGAACTAGCGGGAGGGCCAGATACGCAGTATTTT. It encodes CASSELAGGPDTQYF.